This TCR beta chain was observed in a study of human T cells and chemical hapten exposure. In the study overall: The variation in per-sample TCR yields arose mainly from small differences in pooled library volumes.

The CDR3 is made up of 16 amino acids. V lost 2 bases, J lost 7 bases, and 12 bases stayed unmatched. TCRdb used MiXCR to reprocess the RACE reads, holding one entry per CDR3 protein. Among more than 300,000 distinct CDR3 sequences, about 5.4% were seen once, and the ten largest hold less than 9%. This clonotype was found a few times. The target antigen is unknown. Study-level results: Expanded TCRs clustered into significantly more large CDR3 similarity groups than controls, the analysis revealed.

Time point indicated: pre-sensitization, week 0. The treatment here: therapeutic diphenylcyclopropenone sensitization with weekly scalp DPC. This chain uses TRBV23-1 with TRBJ2-5; 8 bases fit TRBD2. TRBV23-1 is reported as an ORF; its role is uncertain. This material consisted of whole blood, taken in connection with sensitization to the hapten diphenylcyclopropenone (DPC). The origin of this receptor is a woman aged 18-29 years with alopecia areata. Some clones in this sample may be carry-over from other donors' samples. In DNA, the CDR3 is TGCGCCAGCAGTCAAAACGCGGCGGGGGGTGGAGGGACCCAGTACTTC. The encoded protein is CASSQNAAGGGGTQYF.